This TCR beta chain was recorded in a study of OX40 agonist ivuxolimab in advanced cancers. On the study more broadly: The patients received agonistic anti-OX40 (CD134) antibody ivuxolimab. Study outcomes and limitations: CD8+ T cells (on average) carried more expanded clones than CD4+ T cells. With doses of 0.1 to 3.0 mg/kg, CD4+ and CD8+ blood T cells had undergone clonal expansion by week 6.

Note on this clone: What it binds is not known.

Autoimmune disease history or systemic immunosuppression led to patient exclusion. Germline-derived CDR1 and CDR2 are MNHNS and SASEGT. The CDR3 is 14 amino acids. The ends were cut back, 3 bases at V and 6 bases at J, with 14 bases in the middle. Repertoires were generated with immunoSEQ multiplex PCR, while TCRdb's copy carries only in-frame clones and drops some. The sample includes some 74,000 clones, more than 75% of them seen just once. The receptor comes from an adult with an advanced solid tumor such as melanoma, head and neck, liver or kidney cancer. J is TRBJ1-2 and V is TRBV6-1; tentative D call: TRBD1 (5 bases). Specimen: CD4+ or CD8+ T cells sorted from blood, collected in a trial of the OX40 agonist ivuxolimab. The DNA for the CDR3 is TGTGCCAGCAGTGAGCCCGGGACTCAGGATGGCTACACCTTC. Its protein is CASSEPGTQDGYTF.